The text below deals with one T cell receptor beta chain. Unique molecular identifiers were built into the TCRbeta library. TCRdb reprocessed the PCR reads with MiXCR, giving one entry per CDR3 protein. This sample carries some 490,000 distinct CDR3 sequences, 9.5% to 15% of them seen once, and the ten largest clones take less than 6.5%. The data originate from a study of T-cell reconstitution after alpha-beta-depleted transplantation in children. Per the germline V gene, CDR1 is SGHKS and CDR2 is YYEKEE (reference sequence). The CDR3 extends over 13 amino acids. Trimming cost V 4 bases and J 5 bases, with 13 bases left between them.

This sequence was found in a human donor who donated a stem cell graft to a child with combined immunodeficiency. The rearrangement joins TRBV5-5 to TRBJ2-7; D ambiguous. The sequencing here drew on PBMCs from the stem cell graft donor, taken from the stem cell graft. The CDR3 DNA follows: TGTGCCAGCAGCACCCCACTGTACGACGAGCAGTACTTC. Amino acids: CASSTPLYDEQYF.